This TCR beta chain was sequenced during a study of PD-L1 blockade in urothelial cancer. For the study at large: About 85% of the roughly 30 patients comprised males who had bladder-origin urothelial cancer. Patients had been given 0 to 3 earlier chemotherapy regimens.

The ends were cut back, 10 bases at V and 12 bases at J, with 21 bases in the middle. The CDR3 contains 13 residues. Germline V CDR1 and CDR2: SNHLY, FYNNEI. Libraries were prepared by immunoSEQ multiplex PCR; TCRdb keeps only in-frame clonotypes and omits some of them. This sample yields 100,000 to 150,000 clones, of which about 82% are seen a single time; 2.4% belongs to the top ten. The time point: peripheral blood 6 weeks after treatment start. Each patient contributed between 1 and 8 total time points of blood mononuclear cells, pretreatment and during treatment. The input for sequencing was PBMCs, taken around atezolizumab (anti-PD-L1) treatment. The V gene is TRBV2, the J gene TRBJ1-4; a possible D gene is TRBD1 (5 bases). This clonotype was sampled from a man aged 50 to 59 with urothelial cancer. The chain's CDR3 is CATGMGGKRELFF. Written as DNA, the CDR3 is TGTGCCACCGGAATGGGGGGAAAAAGGGAACTGTTTTTT.